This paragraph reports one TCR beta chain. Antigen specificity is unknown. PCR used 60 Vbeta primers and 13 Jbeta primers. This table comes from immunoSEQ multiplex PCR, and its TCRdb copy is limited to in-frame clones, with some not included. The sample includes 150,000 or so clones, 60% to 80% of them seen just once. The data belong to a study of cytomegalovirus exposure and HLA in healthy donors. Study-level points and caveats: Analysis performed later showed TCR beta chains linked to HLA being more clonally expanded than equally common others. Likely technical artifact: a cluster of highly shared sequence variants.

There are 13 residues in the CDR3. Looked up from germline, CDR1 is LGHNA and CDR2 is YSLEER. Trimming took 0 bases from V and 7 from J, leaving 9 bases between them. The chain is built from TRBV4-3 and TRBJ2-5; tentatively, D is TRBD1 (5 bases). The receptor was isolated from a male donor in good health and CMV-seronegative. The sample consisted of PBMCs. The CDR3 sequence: CASSQDFRGTQYF. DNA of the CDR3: TGCGCCAGCAGCCAAGATTTTAGGGGGACCCAGTACTTC.